This T cell receptor beta chain came from a study of OX40 agonist ivuxolimab in advanced cancers. For context, the study as a whole: Ivuxolimab was a fully human IgG2 agonistic monoclonal antibody targeting the costimulatory receptor OX40 (CD134). Partial responses occurred in three dose-escalation patients, of whom one had hepatocellular carcinoma and two had cutaneous melanoma. Intravenous ivuxolimab was administered to patients every 2 weeks at six dose levels: 0.01, 0.1, 0.3, 1.5, 3 and 10 mg/kg. Of the approximately 50 patients in dose escalation, about 20 had hepatocellular carcinoma, approximately 15 had melanoma, 9 had renal cell carcinoma and 9 had head and neck cancer. The paper describes the monotherapy dose-escalation part (N ≈ 52 patients) of the phase I trial of ivuxolimab. Prior anti-PD-1, anti-PD-L1 or anti-CTLA-4 therapy was permitted, and checkpoint inhibitors had been received by less than 45% of dose-escalation patients. The dose-escalation cohort was roughly 80% male with a mean age of around 62 years, ranging from roughly 20 to 85. The purpose of peripheral TCRbeta sequencing was to test whether ivuxolimab changed TCR sequence diversity and led to clonal T-cell expansion.

The full study reports these points: In partial responders in the 0.1-3.0 mg/kg groups, normalized peripheral clonal expansion was found to be among the lowest, especially among CD8+ T cells. At doses of 0.1 to 3.0 mg/kg, clonal expansion of both CD4+ and CD8+ T cells in blood was seen between baseline and week 6. After ivuxolimab, expanded clones were on average more numerous among CD8+ T cells than among CD4+ T cells. Low levels of normalized T-cell clonal expansion were also seen in some patients who did not respond. The antigen specificity of the clonally expanded peripheral T cells was not determined.

Patients with a history of autoimmune disease or receiving systemic immunosuppression were excluded from the trial. Peripheral blood for TCR sequencing was collected from all dose cohorts at baseline, on cycle 4 day 1, and on cycle 7 day 1. Samples were obtained from an open-label, multicenter, first-in-human phase I dose-escalation trial of ivuxolimab. Adults with locally advanced or metastatic melanoma, renal cell carcinoma, hepatocellular carcinoma or head and neck squamous cell carcinoma were enrolled in the trial. Before TCR sequencing, CD4+ and CD8+ T cells were separately sorted from peripheral blood. Genomic DNA was extracted from sorted cells for sequencing of the TCRbeta CDR3 region. The immunoSEQ Assay was used to sequence the TCRbeta CDR3 regions. The clones in this table, taken by TCRdb from immuneACCESS, are in-frame only. Not every clone is retained; where verified, under half of the shortfall comes from an unresolved V gene, and the cause of the rest is unknown. The sample data list fewer than 70,000 clones, and 91% of these were observed just once. Around 4.2% of the sample goes to the ten largest clones.

The CDR3 contains 13 residues, cysteine and phenylalanine counted. The retained sequence is limited to the CDR3, 39 bases, with the frame set at the first base. CDR1 is given as MGHRA and CDR2 as YSYEKL, both from the germline V gene. V is cut by 1 base and J by 6 bases, and the space between the germline ends is 7 bases. Remarks on this clone: No cognate antigen has been identified for it. No base quality information exists; no much larger clone differs at one position.

Sample: CD4+ or CD8+ T cells sorted from blood, taken in a trial of the OX40 agonist ivuxolimab. The sequence joins TRBV4-1 to TRBJ2-1; the D gene cannot be resolved reliably. The receptor's source is an adult with an advanced solid tumor such as melanoma, head and neck, liver or kidney cancer. CDR3 sequence: CASSQGHINEQFF. In nucleotide form, the sequence is TGCGCCAGCAGCCAAGGCCACATCAATGAGCAGTTCTTC.